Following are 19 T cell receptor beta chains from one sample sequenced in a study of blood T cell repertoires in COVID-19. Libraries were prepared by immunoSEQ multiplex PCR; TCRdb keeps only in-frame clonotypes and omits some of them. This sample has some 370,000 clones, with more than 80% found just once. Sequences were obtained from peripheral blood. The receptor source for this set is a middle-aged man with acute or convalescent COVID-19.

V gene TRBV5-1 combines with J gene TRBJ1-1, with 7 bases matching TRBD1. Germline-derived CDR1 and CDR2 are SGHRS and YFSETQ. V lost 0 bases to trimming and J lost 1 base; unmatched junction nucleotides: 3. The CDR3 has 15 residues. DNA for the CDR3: TGCGCCAGCAGCTTGGCGGGACAGACGAACACTGAAGCTTTCTTT. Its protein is CASSLAGQTNTEAFF.

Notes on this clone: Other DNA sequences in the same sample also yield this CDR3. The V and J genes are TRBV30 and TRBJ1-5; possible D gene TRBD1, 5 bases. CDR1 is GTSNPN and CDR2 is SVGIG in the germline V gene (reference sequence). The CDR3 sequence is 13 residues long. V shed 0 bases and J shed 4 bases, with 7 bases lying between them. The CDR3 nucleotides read TGTGCCTGGAGTGTACCAGGGAATCAGCCCCAGCATTTT. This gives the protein CAWSVPGNQPQHF.

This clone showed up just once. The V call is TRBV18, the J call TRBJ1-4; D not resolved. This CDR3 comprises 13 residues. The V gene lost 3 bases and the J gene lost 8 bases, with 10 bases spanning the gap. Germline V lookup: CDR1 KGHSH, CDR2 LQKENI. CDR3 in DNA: TGTGCCAGCTCACCGGGTCACGGGGAAAAACTGTTTTTT. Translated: CASSPGHGEKLFF.

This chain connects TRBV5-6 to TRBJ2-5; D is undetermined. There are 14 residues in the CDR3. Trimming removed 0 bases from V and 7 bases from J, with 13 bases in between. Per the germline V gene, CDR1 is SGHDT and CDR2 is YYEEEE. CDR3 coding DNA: TGTGCCAGCAGCTTGGTGAGGTTAGACGGGACCCAGTACTTC. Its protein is CASSLVRLDGTQYF.

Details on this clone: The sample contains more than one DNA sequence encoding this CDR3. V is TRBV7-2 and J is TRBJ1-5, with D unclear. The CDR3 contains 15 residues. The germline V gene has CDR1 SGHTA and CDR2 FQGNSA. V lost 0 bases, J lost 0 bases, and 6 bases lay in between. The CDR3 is CASSLAGVSNQPQHF. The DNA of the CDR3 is TGTGCCAGCAGCTTAGCGGGCGTTAGCAATCAGCCCCAGCATTTT.

The CDR3 bases are TGTGCCAGCAGCACCCCGGGGACTAGCGGGAGGGGCGATACGCAGTATTTT. Protein: CASSTPGTSGRGDTQYF. V usage is TRBV9 and J usage is TRBJ2-3; 16 bases fit TRBD2. The CDR3 extends over 17 amino acids. V gave up 4 bases and J gave up 6 bases; unmatched junction bases: 8. The V gene's germline CDR1 is SGDLS and CDR2 YYNGEE.

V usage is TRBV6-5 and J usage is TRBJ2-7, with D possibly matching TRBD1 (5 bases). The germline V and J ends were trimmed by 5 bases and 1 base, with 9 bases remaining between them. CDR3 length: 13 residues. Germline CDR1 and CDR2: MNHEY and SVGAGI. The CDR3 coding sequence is TGTGCCAGCAGTCCAGGGTGGTCCTACGAGCAGTACTTC. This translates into CASSPGWSYEQYF.

The CDR3 is CASSSYGTGLEKLFF. The CDR3, as DNA: TGTGCCAGCAGTTCGTACGGGACAGGACTCGAAAAACTGTTTTTT. J is TRBJ1-4 and V is TRBV27, with TRBD1 matching 8 bases. This CDR3 has 15 residues. V lost 4 bases, J lost 8 bases, and 9 bases stayed unmatched. Germline CDR1 reads MNHEY; CDR2 reads SMNVEV (reference sequence).

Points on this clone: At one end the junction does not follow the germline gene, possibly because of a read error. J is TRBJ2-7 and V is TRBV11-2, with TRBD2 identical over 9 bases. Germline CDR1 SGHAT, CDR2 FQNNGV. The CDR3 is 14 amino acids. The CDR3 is CASSPGSGRFPQDF. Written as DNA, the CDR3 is TGTGCCAGCAGCCCAGGGAGCGGGAGGTTCCCCCAGGACTTC.

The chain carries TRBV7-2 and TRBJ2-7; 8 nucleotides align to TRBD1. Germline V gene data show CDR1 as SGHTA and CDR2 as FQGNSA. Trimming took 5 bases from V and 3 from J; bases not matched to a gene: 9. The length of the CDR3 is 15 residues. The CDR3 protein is CASSPRTGPLYEQYF. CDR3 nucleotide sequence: TGTGCCAGCAGCCCCCGGACAGGGCCGCTCTACGAGCAGTACTTC. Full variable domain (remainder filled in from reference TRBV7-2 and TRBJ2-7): GAGVSQSPSNKVTEKGKDVELRCDPISGHTALYWYRQSLGQGLEFLIYFQGNSAPDKSGLPSDRFSAERTGGSVSTLTIQRTQQEDSAVYLCASSPRTGPLYEQYFGPGTRLTVT.

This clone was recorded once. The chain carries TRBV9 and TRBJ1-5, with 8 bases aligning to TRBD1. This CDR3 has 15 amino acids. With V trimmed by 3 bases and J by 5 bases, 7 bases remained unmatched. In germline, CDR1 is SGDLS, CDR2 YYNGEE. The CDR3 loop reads CASSAQGQEDQPQHF. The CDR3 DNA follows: TGTGCCAGCAGCGCCCAGGGACAGGAGGATCAGCCCCAGCATTTT.

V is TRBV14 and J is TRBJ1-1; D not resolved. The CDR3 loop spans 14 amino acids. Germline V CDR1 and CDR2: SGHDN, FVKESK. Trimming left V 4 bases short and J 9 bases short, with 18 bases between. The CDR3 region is CASSLRGVYGQAFF. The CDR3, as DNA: TGTGCCAGCAGCCTAAGAGGTGTATACGGTCAAGCTTTCTTT.

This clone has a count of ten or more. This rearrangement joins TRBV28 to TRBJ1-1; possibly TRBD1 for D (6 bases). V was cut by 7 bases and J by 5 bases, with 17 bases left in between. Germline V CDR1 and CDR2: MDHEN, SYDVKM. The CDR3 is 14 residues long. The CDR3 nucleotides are TGTGCCAGCATTGCTAACAGGGCAGGGACTGAAGCTTTCTTT. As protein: CASIANRAGTEAFF.

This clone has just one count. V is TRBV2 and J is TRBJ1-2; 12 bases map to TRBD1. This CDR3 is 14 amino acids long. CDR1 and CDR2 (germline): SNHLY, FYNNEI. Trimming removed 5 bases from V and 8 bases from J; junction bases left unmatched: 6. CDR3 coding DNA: TGTGCCAGCAGTCCTATGGGACAGGGGGCCGGCTACACCTTC. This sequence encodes CASSPMGQGAGYTF.

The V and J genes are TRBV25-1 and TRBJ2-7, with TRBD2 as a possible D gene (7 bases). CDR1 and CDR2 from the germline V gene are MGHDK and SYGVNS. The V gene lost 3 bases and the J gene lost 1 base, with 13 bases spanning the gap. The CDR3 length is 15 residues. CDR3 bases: TGTGCCAGCAGTGACTGGACAGCGGGATCCTACGAGCAGTACTTC. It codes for CASSDWTAGSYEQYF.

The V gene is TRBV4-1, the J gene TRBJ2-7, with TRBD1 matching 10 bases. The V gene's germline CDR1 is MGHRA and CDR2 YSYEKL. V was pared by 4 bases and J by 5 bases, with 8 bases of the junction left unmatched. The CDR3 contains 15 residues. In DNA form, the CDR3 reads TGCGCCAGCAGCCGAAGGGGGACAGGGGAGGACGAGCAGTACTTC. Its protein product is CASSRRGTGEDEQYF.

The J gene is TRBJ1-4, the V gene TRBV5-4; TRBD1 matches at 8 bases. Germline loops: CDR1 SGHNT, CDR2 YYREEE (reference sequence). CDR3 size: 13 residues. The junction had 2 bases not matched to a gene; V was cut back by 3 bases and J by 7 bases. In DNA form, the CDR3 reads TGTGCCAGCAGCTCTGACAGGGGTGAAAAACTGTTTTTT. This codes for CASSSDRGEKLFF.

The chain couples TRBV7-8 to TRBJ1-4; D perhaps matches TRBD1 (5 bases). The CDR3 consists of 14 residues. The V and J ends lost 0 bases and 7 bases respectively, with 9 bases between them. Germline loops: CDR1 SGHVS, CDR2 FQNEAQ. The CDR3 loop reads CASSLARGPEKLFF. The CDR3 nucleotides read TGTGCCAGCAGCTTAGCAAGGGGTCCTGAAAAACTGTTTTTT.

CDR3 sequence: CASSQDRDRDPEAFF. CDR3 nucleotide sequence: TGTGCCAGCAGCCAGGACCGGGACAGGGATCCTGAAGCTTTCTTT. This sequence joins TRBV4-2 and TRBJ1-1, with 9 bases that match TRBD1. V lost 3 bases and J lost 6; bases outside the gene matches: 8. Germline CDR1 LGHNA, CDR2 YNFKEQ. The CDR3 has 15 residues.